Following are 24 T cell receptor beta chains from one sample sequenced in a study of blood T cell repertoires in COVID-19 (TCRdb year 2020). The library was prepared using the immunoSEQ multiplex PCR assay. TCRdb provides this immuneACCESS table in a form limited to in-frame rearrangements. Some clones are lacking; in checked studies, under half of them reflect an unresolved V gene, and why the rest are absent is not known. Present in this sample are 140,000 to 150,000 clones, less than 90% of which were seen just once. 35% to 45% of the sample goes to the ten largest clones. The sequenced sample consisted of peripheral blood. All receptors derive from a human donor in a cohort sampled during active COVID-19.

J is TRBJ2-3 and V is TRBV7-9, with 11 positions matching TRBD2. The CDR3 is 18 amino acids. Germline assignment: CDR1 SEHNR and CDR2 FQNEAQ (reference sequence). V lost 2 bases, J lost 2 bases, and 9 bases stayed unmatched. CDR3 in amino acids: CASSLPPRLAGHTDTQYF. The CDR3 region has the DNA TGTGCCAGCAGCTTACCACCGAGACTAGCGGGGCACACAGATACGCAGTATTTT.

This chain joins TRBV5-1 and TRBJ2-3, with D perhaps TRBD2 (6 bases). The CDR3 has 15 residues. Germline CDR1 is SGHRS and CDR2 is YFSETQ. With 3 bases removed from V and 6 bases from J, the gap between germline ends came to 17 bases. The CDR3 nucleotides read TGCGCCAGCAGCTCTGCGGCGGGGCATCAGGATACGCAGTATTTT. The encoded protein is CASSSAAGHQDTQYF.

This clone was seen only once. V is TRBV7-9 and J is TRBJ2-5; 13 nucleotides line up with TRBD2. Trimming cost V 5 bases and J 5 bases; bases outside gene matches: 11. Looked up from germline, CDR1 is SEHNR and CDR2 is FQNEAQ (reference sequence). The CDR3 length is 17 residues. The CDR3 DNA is TGTGCCAGCAGCCTAGGACTAGCGGGGGAATCAGGGGAGACCCAGTACTTC. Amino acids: CASSLGLAGESGETQYF.

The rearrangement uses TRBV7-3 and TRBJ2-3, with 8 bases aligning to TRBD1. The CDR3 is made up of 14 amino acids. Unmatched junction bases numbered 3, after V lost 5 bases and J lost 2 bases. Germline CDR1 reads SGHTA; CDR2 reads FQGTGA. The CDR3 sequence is CASSKTGVTDTQYF. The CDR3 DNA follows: TGTGCCAGCAGCAAGACAGGGGTCACAGATACGCAGTATTTT. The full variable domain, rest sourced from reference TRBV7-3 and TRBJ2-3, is GAGVSQTPSNKVTEKGKYVELRCDPISGHTALYWYRQSLGQGPEFLIYFQGTGAADDSGLPNDRFFAVRPEGSVSTLKIQRTERGDSAVYLCASSKTGVTDTQYFGPGTRLTVL.

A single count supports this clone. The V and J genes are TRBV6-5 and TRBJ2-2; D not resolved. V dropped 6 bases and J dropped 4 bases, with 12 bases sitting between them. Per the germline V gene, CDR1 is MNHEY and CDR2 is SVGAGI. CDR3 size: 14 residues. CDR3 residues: CASSDGGRTGELFF. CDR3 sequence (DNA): TGTGCCAGCAGCGACGGTGGGCGCACCGGGGAGCTGTTTTTT.

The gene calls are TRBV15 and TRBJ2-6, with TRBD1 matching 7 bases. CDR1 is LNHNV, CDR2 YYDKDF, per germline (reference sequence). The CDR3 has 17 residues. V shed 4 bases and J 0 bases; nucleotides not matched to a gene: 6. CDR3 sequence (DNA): TGTGCCACCAGCAAAGGACAGGCTTACTCTGGGGCCAACGTCCTGACTTTC. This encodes CATSKGQAYSGANVLTF. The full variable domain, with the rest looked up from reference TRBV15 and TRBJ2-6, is DAMVIQNPRYQVTQFGKPVTLSCSQTLNHNVMYWYQQKSSQAPKLLFHYYDKDFNNEADTPDNFQSRRPNTSFCFLDIRSPGLGDTAMYLCATSKGQAYSGANVLTFGAGSRLTVL.

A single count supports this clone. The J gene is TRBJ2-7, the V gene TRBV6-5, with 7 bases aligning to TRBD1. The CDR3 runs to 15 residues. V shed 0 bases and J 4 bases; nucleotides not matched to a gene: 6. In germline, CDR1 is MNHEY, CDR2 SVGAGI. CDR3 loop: CASSYSGTETYEQYF. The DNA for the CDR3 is TGTGCCAGCAGTTACTCCGGGACAGAAACTTACGAGCAGTACTTC.

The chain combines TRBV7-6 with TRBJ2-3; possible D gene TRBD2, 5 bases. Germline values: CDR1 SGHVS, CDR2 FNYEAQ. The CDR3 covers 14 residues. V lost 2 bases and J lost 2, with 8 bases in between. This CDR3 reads CASSLSGNTDTQYF. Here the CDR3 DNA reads TGTGCCAGCAGCTTAAGCGGAAACACAGATACGCAGTATTTT.

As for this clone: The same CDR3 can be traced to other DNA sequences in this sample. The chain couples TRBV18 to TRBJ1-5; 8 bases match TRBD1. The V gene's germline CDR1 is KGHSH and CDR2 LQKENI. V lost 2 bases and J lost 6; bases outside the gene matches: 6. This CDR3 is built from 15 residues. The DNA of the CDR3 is TGTGCCAGCTCACCAGGACAGGGTGCGGGTCAGCCCCAGCATTTT. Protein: CASSPGQGAGQPQHF.

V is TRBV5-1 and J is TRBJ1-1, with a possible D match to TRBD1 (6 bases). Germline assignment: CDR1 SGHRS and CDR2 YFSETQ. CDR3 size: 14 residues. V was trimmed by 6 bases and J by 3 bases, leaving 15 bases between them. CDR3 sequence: CASKGSQGYTEAFF. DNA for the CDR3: TGCGCCAGCAAGGGAAGTCAGGGGTACACTGAAGCTTTCTTT.

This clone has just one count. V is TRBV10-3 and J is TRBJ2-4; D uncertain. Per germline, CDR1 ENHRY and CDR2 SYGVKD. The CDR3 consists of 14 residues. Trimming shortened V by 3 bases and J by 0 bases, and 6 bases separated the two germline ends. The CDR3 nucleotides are TGTGCCATCAGTGACAGACTAGCCAAAAACATTCAGTACTTC. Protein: CAISDRLAKNIQYF.

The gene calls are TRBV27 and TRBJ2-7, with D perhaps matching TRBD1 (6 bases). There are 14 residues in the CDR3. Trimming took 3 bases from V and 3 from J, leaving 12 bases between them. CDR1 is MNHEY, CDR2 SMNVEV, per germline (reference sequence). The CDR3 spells CASSFGQGHYEQYF. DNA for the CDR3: TGTGCCAGCAGTTTTGGGCAGGGGCACTACGAGCAGTACTTC.

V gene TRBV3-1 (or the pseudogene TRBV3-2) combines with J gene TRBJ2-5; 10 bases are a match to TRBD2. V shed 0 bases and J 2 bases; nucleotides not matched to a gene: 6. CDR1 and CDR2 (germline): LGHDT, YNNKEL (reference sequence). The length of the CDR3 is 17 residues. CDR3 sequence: CASSQEYSGGPQETQYF. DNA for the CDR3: TGTGCCAGCAGCCAAGAATATAGCGGGGGGCCGCAAGAGACCCAGTACTTC.

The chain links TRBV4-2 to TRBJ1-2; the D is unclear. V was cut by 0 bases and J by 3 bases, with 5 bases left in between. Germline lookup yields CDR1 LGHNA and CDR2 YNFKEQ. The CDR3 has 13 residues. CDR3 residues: CASSQEADYGYTF. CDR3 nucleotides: TGTGCCAGCAGCCAAGAAGCGGACTATGGCTACACCTTC.

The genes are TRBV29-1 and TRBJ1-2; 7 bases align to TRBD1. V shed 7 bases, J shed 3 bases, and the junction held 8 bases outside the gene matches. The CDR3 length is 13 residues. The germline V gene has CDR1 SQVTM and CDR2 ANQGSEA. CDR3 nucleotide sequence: TGCAGCGCCCCTACACAGGGGTACTATGGCTACACCTTC. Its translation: CSAPTQGYYGYTF.

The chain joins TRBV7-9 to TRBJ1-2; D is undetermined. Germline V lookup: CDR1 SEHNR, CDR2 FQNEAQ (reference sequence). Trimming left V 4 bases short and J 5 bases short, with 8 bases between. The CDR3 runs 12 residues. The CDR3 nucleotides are TGTGCCAGCAGCTCCGCAGGATATGGCTACACCTTC. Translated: CASSSAGYGYTF.

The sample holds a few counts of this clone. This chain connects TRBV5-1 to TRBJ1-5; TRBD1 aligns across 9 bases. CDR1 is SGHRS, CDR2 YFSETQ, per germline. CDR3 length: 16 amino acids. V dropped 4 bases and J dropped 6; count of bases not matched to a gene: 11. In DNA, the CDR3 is TGCGCCAGCAGCCTAGGCCCCGGGACAGGGAGTCAGCCCCAGCATTTT. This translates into CASSLGPGTGSQPQHF.

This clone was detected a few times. CDR3 protein: CASSPQGGDEKLFF. In DNA form, the CDR3 reads TGCGCCAGCAGCCCACAGGGGGGGGATGAAAAACTGTTTTTT. V and J are TRBV5-1 and TRBJ1-4, with 8 positions matching TRBD1. The CDR3 is made up of 14 amino acids. V trimming: 4 bases; J trimming: 6 bases; junction bases outside the gene matches: 5. The germline gives CDR1 SGHRS, CDR2 YFSETQ.

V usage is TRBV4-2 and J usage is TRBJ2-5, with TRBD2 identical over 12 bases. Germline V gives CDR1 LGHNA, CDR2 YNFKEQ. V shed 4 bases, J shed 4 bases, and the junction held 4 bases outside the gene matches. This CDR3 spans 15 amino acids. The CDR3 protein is CASSPLAGGGETQYF. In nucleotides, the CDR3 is TGTGCCAGCAGCCCACTAGCGGGGGGCGGAGAGACCCAGTACTTC.

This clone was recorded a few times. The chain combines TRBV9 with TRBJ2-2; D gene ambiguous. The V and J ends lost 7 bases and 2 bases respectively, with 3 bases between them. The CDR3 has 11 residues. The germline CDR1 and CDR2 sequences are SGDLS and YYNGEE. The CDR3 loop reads CASGNTGELFF. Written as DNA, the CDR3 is TGTGCCAGCGGCAACACCGGGGAGCTGTTTTTT.

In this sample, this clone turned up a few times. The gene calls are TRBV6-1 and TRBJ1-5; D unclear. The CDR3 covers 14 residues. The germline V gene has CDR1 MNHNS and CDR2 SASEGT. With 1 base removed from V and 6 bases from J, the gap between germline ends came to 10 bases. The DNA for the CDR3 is TGTGCCAGCAGTGAAGTTGGAAGAGGTCAGCCCCAGCATTTT. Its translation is CASSEVGRGQPQHF.

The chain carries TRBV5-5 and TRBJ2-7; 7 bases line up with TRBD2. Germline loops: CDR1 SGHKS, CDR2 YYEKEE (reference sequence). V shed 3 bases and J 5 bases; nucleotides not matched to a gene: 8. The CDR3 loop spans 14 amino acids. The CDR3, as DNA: TGTGCCAGCAGCTCGAACTCGGGGGGAGACGAGCAGTACTTC. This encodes CASSSNSGGDEQYF. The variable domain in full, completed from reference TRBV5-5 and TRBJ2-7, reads DAGVTQSPTHLIKTRGQQVTLRCSPISGHKSVSWYQQVLGQGPQFIFQYYEKEERGRGNFPDRFSARQFPNYSSELNVNALLLGDSALYLCASSSNSGGDEQYFGPGTRLTVT.

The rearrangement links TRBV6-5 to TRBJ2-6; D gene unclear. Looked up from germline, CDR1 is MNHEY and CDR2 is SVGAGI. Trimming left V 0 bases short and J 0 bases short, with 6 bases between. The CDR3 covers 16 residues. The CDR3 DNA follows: TGTGCCAGCAGTTACTCGGCCAACTCTGGGGCCAACGTCCTGACTTTC. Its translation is CASSYSANSGANVLTF.

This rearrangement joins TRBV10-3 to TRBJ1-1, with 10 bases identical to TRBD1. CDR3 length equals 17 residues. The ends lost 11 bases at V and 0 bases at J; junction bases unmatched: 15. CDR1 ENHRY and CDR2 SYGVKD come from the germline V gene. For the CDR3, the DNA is TGTGCCGCCACCCGGACAGGGGGTCGGGGTATGAACACTGAAGCTTTCTTT. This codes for CAATRTGGRGMNTEAFF.